This passage covers 13 T cell receptor beta chains from one sample sequenced in a study of blood T cell repertoires in COVID-19. Profiled with immunoSEQ multiplex PCR; TCRdb holds only in-frame clones, not every one. The sample gives about 39,000 clones, over 85% of which show up once; around 4% is in the top ten. Sequenced sample: peripheral blood. Source of these receptors: a human donor with active COVID-19. The donor label of this sample is uncertain.

The V gene is TRBV2, the J gene TRBJ1-5, with a possible D match to TRBD1 (5 bases). The CDR3 length is 16 residues. Germline V gene lookup returns CDR1 SNHLY and CDR2 FYNNEI. Trimming left V 5 bases short and J 4 bases short, with 18 bases between. The CDR3 nucleotides read TGTGCCAGCAGTCAACAAATTACAGGTTGGAATCAGCCCCAGCATTTT. It encodes CASSQQITGWNQPQHF.

Only one count was recorded for this clone. V is TRBV6-1 and J is TRBJ2-1, with TRBD2 identical over 9 bases. Germline trimming cut 7 bases from V and 2 bases from J; bases unmatched to any gene: 3. The V gene's germline CDR1 is MNHNS and CDR2 SASEGT. The CDR3 totals 14 residues. CDR3 region: CASIQREAYNEQFF. The CDR3 DNA reads TGTGCCAGCATTCAGCGGGAGGCCTACAATGAGCAGTTCTTC.

CDR3 amino acids: CASSLGQNQPQHF. For the CDR3, the DNA is TGTGCCAGCAGTCTCGGACAAAATCAGCCCCAGCATTTT. The chain joins TRBV27 to TRBJ1-5; TRBD1 is a possible D gene (5 bases). Germline V CDR1 and CDR2: MNHEY, SMNVEV (reference sequence). This CDR3 comprises 13 residues. Trimming shortened V by 5 bases and J by 4 bases, and 9 bases separated the two germline ends.

This clone has just a few counts. The V and J genes are TRBV10-1 and TRBJ1-2; TRBD1 might be the D (6 bases). With 6 bases removed from V and 1 base from J, the gap between germline ends came to 15 bases. The V gene's germline CDR1 is WNHNN and CDR2 SYGVQD (reference sequence). The CDR3 sequence is 15 residues long. The CDR3 sequence is CASSPDRNYNYGYTF. The CDR3 DNA sequence: TGCGCCAGCAGCCCCGACAGGAATTATAACTATGGCTACACCTTC.

The V and J genes are TRBV7-2 and TRBJ2-1, with D tentatively TRBD1 (5 bases). V shed 5 bases and J shed 4 bases, with 15 bases lying between them. The length of the CDR3 is 15 residues. The germline gives CDR1 SGHTA, CDR2 FQGNSA. CDR3 nucleotides: TGTGCCAGCAGCACGACAGCAACTAATTACAATGAGCAGTTCTTC. Amino acid sequence: CASSTTATNYNEQFF.

This clone was counted once. The V gene is TRBV2, the J gene TRBJ1-2; D is uncertain. Between the trimmed V and J ends, which lost 4 bases and 3 bases, there was a span of 12 bases. The germline gives CDR1 SNHLY, CDR2 FYNNEI. The CDR3 totals 14 residues. This chain's CDR3 is CASSVEGLYYGYTF. The CDR3 coding sequence is TGTGCCAGCAGTGTCGAGGGTTTGTACTATGGCTACACCTTC.

This clone was detected a few times. The gene calls are TRBV6-2 or TRBV6-3 and TRBJ2-1; D may be TRBD2 (5 bases). The length of the CDR3 is 13 residues. Germline assignment: CDR1 MNHEY and CDR2 SVGEGT. V dropped 2 bases and J dropped 10 bases, with 12 bases sitting between them. For the CDR3, the DNA is TGTGCCAGCAGTTACCGACTAAGTTGGGAGCAGTTCTTC. It specifies CASSYRLSWEQFF.

This rearrangement joins TRBV15 to TRBJ2-7; 9 bases are shared with TRBD1. The CDR3 consists of 15 residues. Germline V gene data show CDR1 as LNHNV and CDR2 as YYDKDF (reference sequence). V lost 1 base to trimming and J lost 6 bases; unmatched junction nucleotides: 7. This CDR3 is CATSRVGTGSPEQYF. CDR3 in DNA: TGTGCCACCAGCAGAGTAGGGACAGGGTCCCCCGAGCAGTACTTC.

This chain joins TRBV6-1 and TRBJ2-2, with a tentative D call TRBD1 (6 bases). Trimming removed 3 bases at V and 1 base at J, with 15 bases between. The germline V gene has CDR1 MNHNS and CDR2 SASEGT. CDR3 length: 17 amino acids. The CDR3 reads CASSELGTLRNTGELFF. The CDR3 bases are TGTGCCAGCAGTGAGCTAGGGACATTACGGAACACCGGGGAGCTGTTTTTT.

The rearrangement uses TRBV7-2 and TRBJ1-1, with 8 bases identical to TRBD1. With 1 base clipped from V and 6 bases from J, the junction kept 10 bases outside the gene matches. The CDR3 runs to 16 residues. CDR1 and CDR2 from the germline V gene are SGHTA and FQGNSA. The CDR3 is CASSLVGGQGYSEAFF. In DNA form, the CDR3 reads TGTGCCAGCAGCTTAGTTGGTGGACAGGGTTACTCTGAAGCTTTCTTT.

The chain has TRBV28 and TRBJ2-7; TRBD2 is a possible D gene (6 bases). The CDR3 length is 14 residues. The V end was cut by 3 bases, the J end by 2 bases, with 11 bases between. CDR1 MDHEN and CDR2 SYDVKM come from the germline V gene. CDR3 in amino acids: CASSLVGGTYEQYF. In DNA, the CDR3 is TGTGCCAGCAGTTTGGTCGGAGGGACCTACGAGCAGTACTTC.

The chain has TRBV7-6 and TRBJ2-7, with D tentatively TRBD2 (5 bases). Germline CDR1 reads SGHVS; CDR2 reads FNYEAQ. The CDR3 contains 13 residues. V shed 5 bases and J shed 4 bases, with 12 bases lying between them. The CDR3 sequence: CASSPHGGYEQYF. CDR3 sequence (DNA): TGTGCCAGCAGCCCCCATGGAGGTTACGAGCAGTACTTC.

This chain uses TRBV11-3 with TRBJ2-1, with TRBD2 matching 15 bases. Germline assignment: CDR1 SGHNT and CDR2 YENEEA. CDR3 length equals 15 residues. V was clipped by 5 bases and J by 8 bases; unmatched bases: 4. CDR3: CASSHGLAGGDEQFF. CDR3 coding DNA: TGTGCCAGCAGCCACGGACTAGCGGGGGGGGATGAGCAGTTCTTC.